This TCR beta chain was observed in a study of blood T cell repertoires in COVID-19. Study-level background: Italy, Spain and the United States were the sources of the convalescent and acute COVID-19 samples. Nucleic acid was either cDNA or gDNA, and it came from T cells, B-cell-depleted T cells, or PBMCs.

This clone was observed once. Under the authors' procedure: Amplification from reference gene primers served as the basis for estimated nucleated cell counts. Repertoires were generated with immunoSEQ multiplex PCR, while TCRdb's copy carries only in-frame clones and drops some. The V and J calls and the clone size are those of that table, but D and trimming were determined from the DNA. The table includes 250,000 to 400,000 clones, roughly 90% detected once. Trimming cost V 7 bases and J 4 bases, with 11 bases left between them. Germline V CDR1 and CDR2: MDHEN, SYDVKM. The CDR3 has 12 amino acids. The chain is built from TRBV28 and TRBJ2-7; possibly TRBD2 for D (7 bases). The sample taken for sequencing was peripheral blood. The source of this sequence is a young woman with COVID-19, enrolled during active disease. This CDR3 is CASKGGGYEQYF. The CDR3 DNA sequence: TGTGCCAGCAAAGGGGGAGGGTACGAGCAGTACTTC.